The 20 T cell receptor beta chains reported below all come from one sample, sequenced in a study of cytomegalovirus exposure and HLA in healthy donors. Primers: 60 Vbeta forward and 13 Jbeta reverse. Generated by immunoSEQ multiplex PCR, the TCRdb table keeps only in-frame clones and is missing some. This sample has 140,000 to 150,000 clones, with 77% found just once. The material sequenced was PBMCs. All receptors derive from a male donor in good health and CMV-seronegative.

The chain links TRBV7-2 to TRBJ2-1; 8 bases align to TRBD1. Trimming removed 1 base from V and 2 bases from J; junction bases left unmatched: 4. This CDR3 is built from 16 residues. Germline values: CDR1 SGHTA, CDR2 FQGNSA. This CDR3 is CASSLVMTGAYNEQFF. The DNA of the CDR3 is TGTGCCAGCAGCTTAGTTATGACAGGGGCCTACAATGAGCAGTTCTTC. Full variable domain (outside the CDR3, taken from reference TRBV7-2 and TRBJ2-1): GAGVSQSPSNKVTEKGKDVELRCDPISGHTALYWYRQSLGQGLEFLIYFQGNSAPDKSGLPSDRFSAERTGGSVSTLTIQRTQQEDSAVYLCASSLVMTGAYNEQFFGPGTRLTVL.

Comments on this clone: Other nucleotide sequences in the sample specify the same CDR3. The chain has TRBV18 and TRBJ2-5; TRBD2 might be the D (6 bases). V gave up 2 bases and J gave up 5 bases, with 6 bases separating them. CDR1 is KGHSH, CDR2 LQKENI, per germline. The CDR3 sequence is 12 residues long. This CDR3 is CASSPGGETQYF. DNA for the CDR3: TGTGCCAGCTCACCAGGGGGGGAGACCCAGTACTTC.

This chain connects TRBV4-3 to TRBJ1-2; 8 bases are a match to TRBD1. Germline assignment: CDR1 LGHNA and CDR2 YSLEER. V was clipped by 0 bases and J by 6 bases; unmatched bases: 9. This CDR3 is 16 amino acids long. CDR3 nucleotides: TGCGCCAGCAGCCAAGATCCAGGGGGCAGCCGGCATGGCTACACCTTC. Its translation is CASSQDPGGSRHGYTF.

The chain employs TRBV7-2 and TRBJ1-6, with 8 bases matching TRBD1. Per germline, CDR1 SGHTA and CDR2 FQGNSA. The CDR3 contains 14 residues. V was pared by 5 bases and J by 5 bases, with 2 bases of the junction left unmatched. CDR3 sequence: CASSQGADNSPLHF. CDR3 nucleotides: TGTGCCAGCAGCCAGGGGGCAGATAATTCACCCCTCCACTTT.

This chain connects TRBV6-6 to TRBJ2-5, with D possibly TRBD2 on 6 matching bases. The CDR3 consists of 13 residues. Germline lookup yields CDR1 MNHNY and CDR2 SVGAGI (reference sequence). The germline V and J ends were trimmed by 3 bases and 4 bases, with 9 bases remaining between them. CDR3 protein: CASSYYGGETQYF. The CDR3 DNA reads TGTGCCAGCAGTTATTACGGGGGAGAGACCCAGTACTTC.

This chain connects TRBV4-2 to TRBJ2-1; possible D gene TRBD1, 5 bases. This CDR3 is built from 17 residues. Trimming cost V 4 bases and J 0 bases, with 16 bases left between them. Germline V gene sequence: CDR1 LGHNA, CDR2 YNFKEQ. For the CDR3, the DNA is TGTGCCAGCAGCCTCACTCCTGGGGCAATCTCCTACAATGAGCAGTTCTTC. Its translation is CASSLTPGAISYNEQFF.

The rearrangement joins TRBV6-5 to TRBJ1-1; a possible D gene is TRBD1 (5 bases). The CDR3 has 15 residues. V was trimmed by 4 bases and J by 4 bases, leaving 16 bases between them. Per the germline V gene, CDR1 is MNHEY and CDR2 is SVGAGI. CDR3 in DNA: TGTGCCAGCAGTTCCAAGGCCACTGGGGCCACTGAAGCTTTCTTT. The encoded protein is CASSSKATGATEAFF.

This clone was counted once. The chain employs TRBV5-6 and TRBJ2-6; D possibly corresponds to TRBD1 (6 bases). From germline, CDR1 is SGHDT and CDR2 YYEEEE. With 6 bases removed from V and 0 bases from J, the gap between germline ends came to 22 bases. CDR3 length: 19 residues. The CDR3 protein is CASTHLWSRDNSGANVLTF. The CDR3 nucleotides are TGTGCCAGCACCCACCTCTGGTCCAGGGACAACTCTGGGGCCAACGTCCTGACTTTC.

V gene TRBV28 combines with J gene TRBJ1-1; a possible D gene is TRBD1 (6 bases). This CDR3 is built from 16 residues. Germline CDR1 MDHEN, CDR2 SYDVKM. V was pared by 5 bases and J by 6 bases, with 22 bases between. CDR3 residues: CASSTTGTTPVAEAFF. In DNA form, the CDR3 reads TGTGCCAGCAGTACTACCGGGACAACCCCCGTAGCTGAAGCTTTCTTT. Complete variable domain (other parts from reference TRBV28 and TRBJ1-1): DVKVTQSSRYLVKRTGEKVFLECVQDMDHENMFWYRQDPGLGLRLIYFSYDVKMKEKGDIPEGYSVSREKKERFSLILESASTNQTSMYLCASSTTGTTPVAEAFFGQGTRLTVV.

The chain is built from TRBV25-1 and TRBJ2-1; D is possibly TRBD2 (6 bases). The CDR3 loop spans 18 amino acids. Germline V lookup: CDR1 MGHDK, CDR2 SYGVNS. Between the trimmed V and J ends, which lost 2 bases and 6 bases, there was a span of 23 bases. Written as DNA, the CDR3 is TGTGCCAGCAGTGAAGAGGAGGGATTGGGGATTCAGAGCAATGAGCAGTTCTTC. It is translated as CASSEEEGLGIQSNEQFF. The entire variable domain, with the rest obtained from reference TRBV25-1 and TRBJ2-1, is as follows: EADIYQTPRYLVIGTGKKITLECSQTMGHDKMYWYQQDPGMELHLIHYSYGVNSTEKGDLSSESTVSRIRTEHFPLTLESARPSHTSQYLCASSEEEGLGIQSNEQFFGPGTRLTVL.

V and J are TRBV5-1 and TRBJ2-5; possible D gene TRBD1, 5 bases. The CDR3 loop spans 17 amino acids. Germline CDR1 and CDR2: SGHRS and YFSETQ. Trimming pared 1 base from V and 10 bases from J, leaving 26 bases between. The CDR3 protein is CASSLRKANRPPQGQYF. CDR3 sequence (DNA): TGCGCCAGCAGCTTGAGGAAGGCGAACAGGCCCCCCCAGGGCCAGTACTTC.

This sequence joins TRBV14 and TRBJ2-7, with 9 bases identical to TRBD1. The CDR3 totals 17 residues. Germline CDR1 SGHDN, CDR2 FVKESK. The ends lost 4 bases at V and 4 bases at J; junction bases unmatched: 14. The CDR3 region is CASSPRWGQGKDYEQYF. The CDR3 nucleotides read TGTGCCAGCAGCCCGAGGTGGGGACAGGGTAAGGATTACGAGCAGTACTTC.

The gene calls are TRBV29-1 and TRBJ2-3, with D perhaps TRBD1 (5 bases). V lost 0 bases and J lost 0, with 25 bases in between. CDR3 length: 20 residues. Germline V gene lookup returns CDR1 SQVTM and CDR2 ANQGSEA. The CDR3 protein is CSVEDLRGSGSLPSTDTQYF. CDR3 nucleotides: TGCAGCGTTGAAGATCTTAGGGGTTCGGGCAGCTTACCGAGCACAGATACGCAGTATTTT.

Concerning this clone itself: An end of the junction differs from the germline gene, which may be a read error. V usage is TRBV7-7 and J usage is TRBJ2-7; D is unresolved. Germline assignment: CDR1 SSHAT and CDR2 FNYEAQ (reference sequence). The CDR3 is made up of 13 amino acids. The CDR3 protein is CASSLGVGSEQYF. The CDR3 nucleotides are TGTGCTAGCAGCTTAGGCGTCGGGTCCGAGCAGTACTTC.

V gene TRBV6-5 combines with J gene TRBJ1-6; TRBD1 is a possible D gene (5 bases). V was clipped by 6 bases and J by 6 bases, with 15 bases between them. The V gene's germline CDR1 is MNHEY and CDR2 SVGAGI. This CDR3 has 15 amino acids. The CDR3 DNA reads as TGTGCCAGCAGGCTACAACAAGGGGCTAATTCACCCCTCCACTTT. It encodes CASRLQQGANSPLHF.

The chain couples TRBV30 to TRBJ1-2; 8 bases agree with TRBD1. V shed 1 base and J 4 bases; nucleotides not matched to a gene: 2. The CDR3 sequence is 13 residues long. From germline, CDR1 is GTSNPN and CDR2 SVGIG (reference sequence). CDR3 in DNA: TGTGCCTGGAGTGGGACAGGGTTCTATGGCTACACCTTC. Translating it yields CAWSGTGFYGYTF. Full variable domain (rest looked up from reference TRBV30 and TRBJ1-2): SQTIHQWPATLVQPVGSPLSLECTVEGTSNPNLYWYRQAAGRGLQLLFYSVGIGQISSEVPQNLSASRPQDRQFILSSKKLLLSDSGFYLCAWSGTGFYGYTFGSGTRLTVV.

The chain uses TRBV7-3 and TRBJ2-3, with 10 bases that match TRBD1. After removal of 2 bases from V and 3 bases from J, the junction contained 5 bases not matched to a gene. The germline gives CDR1 SGHTA, CDR2 FQGTGA. This CDR3 is built from 16 residues. In nucleotides, the CDR3 is TGTGCCAGCAGCTTAGGACAGGGGGGAGGGACAGATACGCAGTATTTT. Its translation: CASSLGQGGGTDTQYF.

The V call is TRBV2, the J call TRBJ1-5; unclear D gene. The CDR3 is 14 residues long. Trimming left V 6 bases short and J 0 bases short, with 9 bases between. The germline V gene encodes CDR1 SNHLY and CDR2 FYNNEI. The CDR3 loop is CASREQISNQPQHF. The CDR3 nucleotides are TGTGCCAGCAGGGAACAAATTAGCAATCAGCCCCAGCATTTT.

CDR3 residues: CASSPRTGSGNTIYF. The CDR3 region has the DNA TGCGCCAGCAGCCCGAGGACAGGGAGTGGAAACACCATATATTTT. J is TRBJ1-3 and V is TRBV5-1, with TRBD1 matching over 8 bases. The CDR3 has 15 amino acids. J was trimmed by 3 bases and V by 4 bases; bases with no gene match: 6. Germline V gives CDR1 SGHRS, CDR2 YFSETQ.

This sequence joins TRBV27 and TRBJ2-2, with a weak D call TRBD2 (7 bases). Per the germline V gene, CDR1 is MNHEY and CDR2 is SMNVEV (reference sequence). V was shortened by 6 bases and J by 7 bases, with 21 bases between the two germline ends. CDR3 length equals 16 residues. The CDR3 sequence: CASRLGRGVQSGELFF. CDR3 coding DNA: TGTGCCAGCAGGCTAGGGAGGGGGGTTCAGAGCGGGGAGCTGTTTTTT.